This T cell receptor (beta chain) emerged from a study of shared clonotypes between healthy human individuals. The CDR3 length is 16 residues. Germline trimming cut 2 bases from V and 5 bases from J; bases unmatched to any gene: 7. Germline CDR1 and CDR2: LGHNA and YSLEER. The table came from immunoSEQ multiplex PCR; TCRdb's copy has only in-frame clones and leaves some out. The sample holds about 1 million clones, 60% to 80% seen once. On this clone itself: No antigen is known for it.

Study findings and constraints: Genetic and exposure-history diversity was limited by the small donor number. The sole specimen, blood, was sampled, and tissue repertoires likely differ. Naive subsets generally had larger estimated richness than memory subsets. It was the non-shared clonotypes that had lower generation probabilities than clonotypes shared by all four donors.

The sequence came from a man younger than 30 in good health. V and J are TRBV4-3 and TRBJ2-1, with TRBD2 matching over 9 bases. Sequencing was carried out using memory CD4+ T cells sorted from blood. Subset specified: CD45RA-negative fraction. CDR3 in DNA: TGCGCCAGCAGCCAACCGGGACTAGCTAGCCACAATGAGCAGTTCTTC. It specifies CASSQPGLASHNEQFF.